This entry is about one T cell receptor beta chain. Its matching antigen is unknown. Germline lookup yields CDR1 MRHNA and CDR2 SNTAGT. Trimming removed 9 bases at V and 1 base at J, with 12 bases between. This CDR3 spans 13 amino acids. The data stem from a study of T cell repertoires in cytomegalovirus infection. Study information: In public TCR beta signatures, there were indications of both CMV infection and matching HLA type. Regarding the study as a whole: The ex vivo response showed dominance by HLA-C-restricted CMV-specific TCR beta clonotypes.

TCRdb ran MiXCR on the reads and lists one entry per CDR3 protein. This sample has about a million distinct CDR3 sequences; roughly 30% occur once, and the top ten carry roughly 12%. The sequence was obtained from a human donor in good health (CMV status not recorded). Some clones in this sample may be carry-over from other donors' samples. The source was cultured CD8+ T cells from PBMCs, collected from culture after CMV antigen stimulation. The V and J genes are TRBV6-4 and TRBJ1-1, with TRBD1 as a possible D gene (5 bases). Here the CDR3 reads CASRLQENTEAFF. Here the CDR3 DNA reads TGTGCCAGTAGACTACAGGAGAACACTGAAGCTTTCTTT.